The 8 T cell receptor beta chains presented below share a single source sample, sequenced in a study of tumor-infiltrating lymphocytes in oesophageal squamous cell carcinoma. MiXCR, run by TCRdb on the PCR reads, gives a single entry per CDR3 protein. The sample lists roughly 12,000 distinct CDR3 sequences; more than 40% were seen once. The sequencing sample was made of normal esophageal tissue next to the tumor. The receptors derive from a male donor with esophageal squamous cell carcinoma.

This chain links TRBV28 with TRBJ1-2; D is ambiguous. This CDR3 region has 9 residues. Germline V lookup: CDR1 MDHEN, CDR2 SYDVKM. The CDR3 is CVIDYGYTF. The CDR3 region has the DNA TGTGTGATCGACTATGGCTACACCTTC.

This clonotype was counted ten times or more. The gene calls are TRBV10-2 and TRBJ1-2; 9 nucleotides match TRBD1. Germline-derived CDR1 and CDR2 are WSHSY and SAAADI. This CDR3 has 16 residues. The trim removed 3 bases at V and 3 bases at J, leaving 8 bases unmatched. CDR3 sequence (DNA): TGCGCCAGCAGTGAACGACCGACAGGGGGATACTATGGCTACACCTTC. It specifies CASSERPTGGYYGYTF.

The chain combines TRBV24-1 with TRBJ2-1; TRBD1 matches at 7 bases. CDR1 KGHDR and CDR2 SFDVKD come from the germline V gene. This CDR3 has 17 amino acids. The junction had 6 bases not matched to a gene; V was cut back by 2 bases and J by 0 bases. The CDR3: CATSDYLRGSSYNEQFF. DNA of the CDR3: TGTGCCACCAGTGATTACCTCAGGGGGAGCTCCTACAATGAGCAGTTCTTC.

By its share, this clonotype is medium-sized. J is TRBJ2-2 and V is TRBV7-2; the D is unclear. The germline gives CDR1 SGHTA, CDR2 FQGNSA. Trimming stripped 2 bases from V and 0 bases from J, with 7 bases between. This CDR3 region has 15 residues. This CDR3 is CASSLFIANTGELFF. The CDR3, as DNA: TGTGCCAGCAGCTTATTCATAGCGAACACCGGGGAGCTGTTTTTT.

In DNA, the CDR3 is TGTGCCAGCAGTTACGGGACTTTCAATGAGCAGTTCTTC. Translating gives CASSYGTFNEQFF. The rearrangement uses TRBV6-6 and TRBJ2-1; D is possibly TRBD2 (6 bases). The V gene lost 2 bases and the J gene lost 6 bases, with 8 bases spanning the gap. Germline loops: CDR1 MNHNY, CDR2 SVGAGI (reference sequence). The CDR3 runs 13 residues.

The rearrangement uses TRBV10-1 and TRBJ2-3, with a possible D match to TRBD1 (6 bases). V was trimmed by 6 bases and J by 9 bases, leaving 13 bases between them. This CDR3 spans 12 amino acids. In germline, CDR1 is WNHNN, CDR2 SYGVQD (reference sequence). In nucleotides, the CDR3 is TGCGCCAGCAGCGACCCACAGGGAACGCAGTATTTT. Translation: CASSDPQGTQYF.

This clonotype showed up just a few times. The chain couples TRBV7-6 to TRBJ1-2; 9 positions agree with TRBD1. The end of the DNA is better explained by TRBJ2-7, so the J call may be wrong. Germline V gene lookup returns CDR1 SGHVS and CDR2 FNYEAQ. The CDR3 runs to 15 residues. CDR3 residues: CASSSGTGSSYEQYF. In nucleotides, the CDR3 is TGTGCCAGCAGCTCAGGGACAGGGAGCTCCTACGAGCAGTACTTC.

This clonotype was seen at least ten times. V and J are TRBV11-2 and TRBJ2-3; D is perhaps TRBD1 or TRBD2 (5 bases each). The germline CDR1 and CDR2 sequences are SGHAT and FQNNGV. Trimming cost V 0 bases and J 0 bases, with 7 bases left between them. This CDR3 spans 15 amino acids. The CDR3 DNA reads as TGTGCCAGCAGCTTAGAGAGGGACAGCACAGATACGCAGTATTTT. Protein sequence: CASSLERDSTDTQYF.